This TCR beta chain was captured by sequencing in a study of cytomegalovirus exposure and HLA in healthy donors. Overall study: Some 90 million unique TCRs from HLA-typed donors were held in an early data release. Regarding the study as a whole: Using a false discovery rate of 0.05, a later analysis showed that 16,951 TCR beta sequences were associated with HLA alleles. Later analysis suggested links between common viral pathogens and several top significant clusters.

Primers for the PCR totalled 60 Vbeta and 13 Jbeta. Sequencing used immunoSEQ multiplex PCR; TCRdb keeps in-frame clones, though not all of them. The sample contains about 160,000 clones, 65% to 85% of which appear only once. The germline CDR1 and CDR2 sequences are LNHDA and SQIVND (reference sequence). CDR3 size: 15 residues. V dropped 2 bases and J dropped 0 bases, with 11 bases sitting between them. This clone was recorded a few times. Its antigen remains unknown. Every donor was a healthy person donating bone marrow. The sequencing input was PBMCs. This receptor was identified in a woman between 50 and 59 years old in good health and CMV-seropositive. This chain joins TRBV19 and TRBJ2-7; D not resolved. Written as DNA, the CDR3 is TGTGCCAGTAGTATAACCCCTTCGGGCTCCTACGAGCAGTACTTC. Residues: CASSITPSGSYEQYF.